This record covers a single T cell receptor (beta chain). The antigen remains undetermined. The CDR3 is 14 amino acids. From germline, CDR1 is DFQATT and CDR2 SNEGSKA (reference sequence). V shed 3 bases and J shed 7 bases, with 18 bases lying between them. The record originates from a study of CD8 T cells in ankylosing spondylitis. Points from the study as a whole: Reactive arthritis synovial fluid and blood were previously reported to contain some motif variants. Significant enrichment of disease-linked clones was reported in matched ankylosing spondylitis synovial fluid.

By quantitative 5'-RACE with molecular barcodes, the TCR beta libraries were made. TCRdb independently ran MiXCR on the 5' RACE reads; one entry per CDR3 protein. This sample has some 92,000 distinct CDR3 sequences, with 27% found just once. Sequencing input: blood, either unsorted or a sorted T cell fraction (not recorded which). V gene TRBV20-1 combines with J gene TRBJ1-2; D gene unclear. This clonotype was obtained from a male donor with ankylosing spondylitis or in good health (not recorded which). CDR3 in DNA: TGCAGTGCTAGTTCGGCCGTAGACTGGTTTGGCTACACCTTC. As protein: CSASSAVDWFGYTF.